Each of the 8 T cell receptor beta chains below was sequenced from the same sample in a study of CD8+CD57+ T cells in acquired aplastic anemia. The template for TCR beta VDJ and CDR3 sequence profiling was genomic DNA. TCRdb passed the reads through MiXCR, listing each CDR3 protein once. The repertoire holds roughly 250,000 distinct CDR3 sequences, with roughly half as singletons. Patients selected for sequencing had displayed CD8+CD57+ cell expansion by flow cytometry. The sequencing sample was made of sorted CD4+, CD8+, or CD8+CD57+ T cells (not recorded which) from PBMCs. These receptors all come from a human donor with aplastic anemia.

For this clonotype: Since a much larger clone is just one base distant, this may be a read error. The V and J genes are TRBV9 and TRBJ2-1, with D tentatively TRBD2 (6 bases). The CDR3 is made up of 14 amino acids. V dropped 4 bases and J dropped 8 bases, with 16 bases sitting between them. Germline assignment: CDR1 SGDLS and CDR2 YYNGEE. In DNA form, the CDR3 reads TGTGCCAGCAGCTTGGCGGAGGGGCTGGATGAGCAGTTCTTC. Its protein product is CASSLAEGLDEQFF.

CDR3 DNA sequence: TGTGCCAGCAGCTTAATAGGGGGGGTCCCAGATACGCAGTATTTT. Protein: CASSLIGGVPDTQYF. This chain links TRBV7-2 with TRBJ2-3, with D perhaps TRBD2 (7 bases). The CDR3 contains 15 residues. Between the trimmed V and J ends, which lost 2 bases and 4 bases, there was a span of 13 bases. Germline V gene lookup returns CDR1 SGHTA and CDR2 FQGNSA.

This clonotype came up many times. The chain employs TRBV12-5 and TRBJ2-7, with D perhaps TRBD2 (7 bases). V was cut by 6 bases and J by 9 bases, with 21 bases left in between. There are 14 residues in the CDR3. Looked up from germline, CDR1 is LGHNT and CDR2 is FRNRAP. Here the CDR3 DNA reads TGTGCTAGTGGCCGAGAGGGAGGGGGGACTGGGCAGTACTTC. Protein sequence: CASGREGGGTGQYF. Full variable domain (missing parts from reference TRBV12-5 and TRBJ2-7): DARVTQTPRHKVTEMGQEVTMRCQPILGHNTVFWYRQTMMQGLELLAYFRNRAPLDDSGMPKDRFSAEMPDATLATLKIQPSEPRDSAVYFCASGREGGGTGQYFGPGTRLTVT.

Concerning this clonotype: This sequence may be a read error, since a much larger clone differs from it by one base. The rearrangement uses TRBV4-3 and TRBJ1-1; no firm D call. Trimming took off 0 bases at V and 10 bases at J, with 18 bases between the two ends. Looked up from germline, CDR1 is LGHNA and CDR2 is YSLEER. This CDR3 spans 15 amino acids. The CDR3 sequence is CASSQDRNGFGTAFF. The CDR3 nucleotides are TGCGCCAGCAGCCAAGACCGGAACGGCTTCGGTACAGCTTTCTTT.

This clonotype was seen at least ten times. J is TRBJ1-2 and V is TRBV20-1; TRBD1 matches at 8 bases. Germline trimming cut 5 bases from V and 7 bases from J; bases unmatched to any gene: 15. This CDR3 has 15 residues. CDR1 and CDR2 (germline): DFQATT, SNEGSKA (reference sequence). The CDR3 coding sequence is TGCAGTGCTCTACAGTATCTGACAGGGGCTCGTGGCTACACCTTC. It specifies CSALQYLTGARGYTF.

The chain couples TRBV19 to TRBJ2-2; perhaps TRBD2 as D (5 bases). CDR3 length equals 14 residues. CDR1 and CDR2 from the germline V gene are LNHDA and SQIVND (reference sequence). V lost 6 bases and J lost 1, with 9 bases in between. The CDR3 DNA reads TGTGCCAGTAGCTCCGGGATGAACACCGGGGAGCTGTTTTTT. Translating it yields CASSSGMNTGELFF.

This clonotype was counted many times. The CDR3 coding sequence is TGCAGTGCTGGCACTAGCAATCAGCCCCAGCATTTT. Protein product: CSAGTSNQPQHF. This chain links TRBV20-1 with TRBJ1-5; unclear D gene. Germline-derived CDR1 and CDR2 are DFQATT and SNEGSKA (reference sequence). This CDR3 has 12 residues. V shed 5 bases and J shed 0 bases, with 5 bases lying between them.

The chain uses TRBV13 and TRBJ1-2; 9 nucleotides line up with TRBD1. The CDR3 consists of 14 residues. The V and J ends lost 5 bases and 3 bases, in that order; junction bases with no gene match: 4. Looked up from germline, CDR1 is PRHDT and CDR2 is FYEKMQ (reference sequence). CDR3 nucleotides: TGTGCCAGCAGCACACAGGGGGCGGACTATGGCTACACCTTC. This gives the protein CASSTQGADYGYTF.